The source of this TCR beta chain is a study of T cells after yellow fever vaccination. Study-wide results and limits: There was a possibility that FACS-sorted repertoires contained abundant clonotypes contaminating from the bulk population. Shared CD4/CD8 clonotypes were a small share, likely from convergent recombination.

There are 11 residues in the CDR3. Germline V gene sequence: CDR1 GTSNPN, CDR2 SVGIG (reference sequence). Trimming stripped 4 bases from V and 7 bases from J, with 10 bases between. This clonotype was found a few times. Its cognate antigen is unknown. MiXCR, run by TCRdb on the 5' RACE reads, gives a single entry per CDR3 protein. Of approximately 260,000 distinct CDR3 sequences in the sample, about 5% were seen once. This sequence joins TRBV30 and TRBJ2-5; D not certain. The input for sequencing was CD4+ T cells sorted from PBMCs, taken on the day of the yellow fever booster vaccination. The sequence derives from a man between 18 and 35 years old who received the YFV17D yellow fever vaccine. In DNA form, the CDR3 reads TGTGCCTGGACAGTGGGTGTGACCCAGTACTTC. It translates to CAWTVGVTQYF.